The table lists the clone carrying this T cell receptor (beta chain) with many counts. Its antigen is as yet unknown. This entry comes from a study of neurological immune-mediated disorders. General study results and limits: In HTLV-1-associated myelopathy, TCR clonal expansion was greatest, and in multiple sclerosis it was least, below healthy controls.

The authors produced cDNA by 5'RACE using 10-nucleotide random UMIs. TCRdb ran MiXCR on the 5' RACE reads and lists one entry per CDR3 protein. The table lists some 60,000 distinct CDR3 sequences, nearly 10% of them singletons, with around 12% in the top ten. As for time point: longitudinal time-point 2. The controls, all healthy individuals, were blood bank volunteers in Maryland, USA. The source is a man aged 25-40 years in good health. What was sequenced was PBMCs.

The CDR3 loop reads CSVVNRDRYYEQYF. As DNA, the CDR3 is TGCAGCGTTGTGAACCGGGACAGGTACTACGAGCAGTACTTC. The chain has TRBV29-1 and TRBJ2-7; 8 positions match TRBD1. The ends lost 4 bases at V and 3 bases at J; junction bases unmatched: 8. Germline V gene lookup returns CDR1 SQVTM and CDR2 ANQGSEA. CDR3 size: 14 residues.